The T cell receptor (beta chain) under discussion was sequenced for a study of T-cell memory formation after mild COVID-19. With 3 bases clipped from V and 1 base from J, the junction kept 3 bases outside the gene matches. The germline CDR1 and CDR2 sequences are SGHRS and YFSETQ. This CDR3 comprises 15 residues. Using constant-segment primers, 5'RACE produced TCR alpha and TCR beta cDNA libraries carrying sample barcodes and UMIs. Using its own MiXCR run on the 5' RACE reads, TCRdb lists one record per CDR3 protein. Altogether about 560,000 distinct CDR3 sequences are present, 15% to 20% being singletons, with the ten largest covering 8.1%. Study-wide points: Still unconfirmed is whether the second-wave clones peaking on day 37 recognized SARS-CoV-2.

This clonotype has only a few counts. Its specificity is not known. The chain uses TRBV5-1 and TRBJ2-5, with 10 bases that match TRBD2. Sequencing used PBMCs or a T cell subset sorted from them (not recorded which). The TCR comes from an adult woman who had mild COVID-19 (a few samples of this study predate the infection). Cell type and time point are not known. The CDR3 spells CASSSRTSGQETQYF. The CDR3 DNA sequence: TGCGCCAGCAGCTCCCGGACTAGCGGCCAAGAGACCCAGTACTTC.